The 2 T cell receptor beta chains below were found in one sample sequenced in a study of vaccination effects on CD4 cells after COVID-19. ViraFEST expansion of antigen-specific CD4+ T cells with viral peptide pools preceded sequencing. Around day 10 of culture, CD4+ T cells were separated out. Sometime from March through December 2020, the person acquired a SARS-CoV-2 infection that PCR confirmed. Assay used: immunoSEQ multiplex PCR; TCRdb lists only in-frame clones, some missing. The sample carries 63,000 or so clones, around 70% recorded once. No antigen has been assigned to these receptors. Sequencing used CD4+ T cells from PBMCs cultured with HIV peptides, obtained before COVID-19 vaccination. Subset indicated: HIV-1 Nef peptide pool negative control/reference culture. The receptors derive from a human donor who had a prior SARS-CoV-2 infection.

The chain recombines TRBV14 with TRBJ1-1; D gene unclear. Germline loops: CDR1 SGHDN, CDR2 FVKESK. This CDR3 region has 16 residues. V lost 2 bases and J lost 4, with 17 bases in between. The CDR3 DNA reads as TGTGCCAGCAGCCAATCACGAGGTGGATTCGGCACTGAAGCTTTCTTT. It specifies CASSQSRGGFGTEAFF. Full variable domain (remainder filled in from reference TRBV14 and TRBJ1-1): EAGVTQFPSHSVIEKGQTVTLRCDPISGHDNLYWYRRVMGKEIKFLLHFVKESKQDESGMPNNRFLAERTGGTYSTLKVQPAELEDSGVYFCASSQSRGGFGTEAFFGQGTRLTVV.

This clone showed up just a few times. This chain connects TRBV29-1 to TRBJ2-6; D is ambiguous. V lost 2 bases and J 1 base, leaving 0 bases between the germline ends. This CDR3 spans 12 amino acids. CDR1 and CDR2 from the germline V gene are SQVTM and ANQGSEA. The chain's CDR3 is CSVESGANVLTF. CDR3 nucleotide sequence: TGCAGCGTTGAATCTGGGGCCAACGTCCTGACTTTC. Full variable domain (missing parts from reference TRBV29-1 and TRBJ2-6): SAVISQKPSRDICQRGTSLTIQCQVDSQVTMMFWYRQQPGQSLTLIATANQGSEATYESGFVIDKFPISRPNLTFSTLTVSNMSPEDSSIYLCSVESGANVLTFGAGSRLTVL.